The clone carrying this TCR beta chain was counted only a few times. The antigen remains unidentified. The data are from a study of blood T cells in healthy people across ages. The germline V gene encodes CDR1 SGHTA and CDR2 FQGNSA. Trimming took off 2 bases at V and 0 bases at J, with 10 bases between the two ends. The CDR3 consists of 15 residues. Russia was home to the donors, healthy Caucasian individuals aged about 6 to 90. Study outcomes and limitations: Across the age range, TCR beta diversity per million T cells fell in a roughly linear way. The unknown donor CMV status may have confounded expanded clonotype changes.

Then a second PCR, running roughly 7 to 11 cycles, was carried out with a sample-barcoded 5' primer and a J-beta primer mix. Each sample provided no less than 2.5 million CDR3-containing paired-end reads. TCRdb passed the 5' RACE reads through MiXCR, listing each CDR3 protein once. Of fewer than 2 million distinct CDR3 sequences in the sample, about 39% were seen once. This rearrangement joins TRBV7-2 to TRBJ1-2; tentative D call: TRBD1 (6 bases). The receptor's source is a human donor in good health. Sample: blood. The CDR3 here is CASSLLGQSNYGYTF. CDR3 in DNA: TGTGCCAGCAGCTTACTCGGACAGTCTAACTATGGCTACACCTTC.